Given below is one T cell receptor (beta chain) in context. This sample is part of a study of cytomegalovirus exposure and HLA in healthy donors. PCR employed 60 Vbeta and 13 Jbeta primers. TCRdb keeps only in-frame clones here, not all; method: immunoSEQ multiplex PCR. The table shows about 100,000 clones, with over 75% occurring only once. The CDR3 loop spans 17 amino acids. After removal of 0 bases from V and 0 bases from J, the junction contained 6 bases not matched to a gene. Germline CDR1 is SGHKS and CDR2 is YYEKEE (reference sequence). Sequenced: PBMCs. This TCR derives from a man between 35 and 55 years old in good health and CMV-seropositive. The chain recombines TRBV5-5 with TRBJ1-5, with TRBD1 matching over 7 bases. CDR3: CASSLEAGGYSNQPQHF. CDR3 bases: TGTGCCAGCAGCTTGGAGGCAGGGGGATATAGCAATCAGCCCCAGCATTTT.